Sequencing of this T cell receptor beta chain was carried out in a study of T cell responses to AZD1222 COVID-19 vaccine. Study-wide findings and caveats: The donors showed a predominance of white British ancestry and of females, with possible underestimation of clonal diversity. A reported finding is that nearly half of spike-specific TCRs target unmutated variant regions.

Sequencing was performed with immunoSEQ multiplex PCR; in TCRdb, only in-frame clones are kept and a portion is missing. The sample carries some 190,000 clones, roughly 91% recorded once. Trimming took off 0 bases at V and 3 bases at J, with 10 bases between the two ends. The CDR3 spans 15 residues. Looked up from germline, CDR1 is SGHRS and CDR2 is YFSETQ. Details on this clone: Its antigen is unidentified.

The material sequenced was peripheral blood, taken 28 days after the second AZD1222 dose. The chain combines TRBV5-1 with TRBJ2-1, with D uncertain. This receptor was identified in an adult who received the AZD1222 COVID-19 vaccine. The CDR3 coding sequence is TGCGCCAGCAGCTTGGGACCCCTGGGCTACAATGAGCAGTTCTTC. Translated: CASSLGPLGYNEQFF. The complete variable domain, with remaining parts taken from reference TRBV5-1 and TRBJ2-1, reads KAGVTQTPRYLIKTRGQQVTLSCSPISGHRSVSWYQQTPGQGLQFLFEYFSETQRNKGNFPGRFSGRQFSNSRSEMNVSTLELGDSALYLCASSLGPLGYNEQFFGPGTRLTVL.